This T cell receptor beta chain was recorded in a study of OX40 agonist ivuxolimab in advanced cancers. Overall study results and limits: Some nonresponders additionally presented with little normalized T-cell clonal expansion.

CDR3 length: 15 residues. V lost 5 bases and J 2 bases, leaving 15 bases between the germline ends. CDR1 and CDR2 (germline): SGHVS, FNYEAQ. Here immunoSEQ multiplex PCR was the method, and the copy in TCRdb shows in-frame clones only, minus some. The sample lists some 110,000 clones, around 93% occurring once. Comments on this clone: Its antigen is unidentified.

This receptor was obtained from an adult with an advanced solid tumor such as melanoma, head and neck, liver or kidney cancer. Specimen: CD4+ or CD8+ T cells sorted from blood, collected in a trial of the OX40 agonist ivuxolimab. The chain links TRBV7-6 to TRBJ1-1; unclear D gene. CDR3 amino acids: CASSRTVGINTEAFF. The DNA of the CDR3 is TGTGCCAGCAGCCGAACAGTAGGGATAAACACTGAAGCTTTCTTT.